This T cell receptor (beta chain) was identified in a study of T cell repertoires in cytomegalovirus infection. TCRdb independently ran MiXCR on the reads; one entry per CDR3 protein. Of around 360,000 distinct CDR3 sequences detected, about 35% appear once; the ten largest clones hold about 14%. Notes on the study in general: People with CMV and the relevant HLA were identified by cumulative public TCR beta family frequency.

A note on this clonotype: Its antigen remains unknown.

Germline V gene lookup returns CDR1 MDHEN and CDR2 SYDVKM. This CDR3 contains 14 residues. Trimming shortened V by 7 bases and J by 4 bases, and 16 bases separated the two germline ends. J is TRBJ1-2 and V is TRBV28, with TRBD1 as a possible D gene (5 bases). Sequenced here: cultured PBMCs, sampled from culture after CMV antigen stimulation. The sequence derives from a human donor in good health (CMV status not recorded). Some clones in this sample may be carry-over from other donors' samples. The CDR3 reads CASTPAGPAYGYTF. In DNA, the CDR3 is TGTGCCAGCACCCCGGCAGGGCCGGCCTATGGCTACACCTTC.